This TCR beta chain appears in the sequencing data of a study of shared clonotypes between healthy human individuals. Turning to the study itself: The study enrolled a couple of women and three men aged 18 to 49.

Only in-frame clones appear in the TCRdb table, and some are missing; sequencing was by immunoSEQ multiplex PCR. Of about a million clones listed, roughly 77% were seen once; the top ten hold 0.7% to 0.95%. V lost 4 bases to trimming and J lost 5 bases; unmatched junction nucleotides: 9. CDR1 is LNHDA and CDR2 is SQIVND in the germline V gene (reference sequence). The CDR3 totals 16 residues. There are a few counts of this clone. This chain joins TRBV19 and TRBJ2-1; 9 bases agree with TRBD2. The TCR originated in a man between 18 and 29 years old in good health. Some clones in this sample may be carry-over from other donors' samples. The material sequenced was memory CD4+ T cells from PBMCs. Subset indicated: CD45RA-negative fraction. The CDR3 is CASSTPRASGNNEQFF. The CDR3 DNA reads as TGTGCCAGTAGTACCCCGAGGGCTAGCGGGAACAATGAGCAGTTCTTC.